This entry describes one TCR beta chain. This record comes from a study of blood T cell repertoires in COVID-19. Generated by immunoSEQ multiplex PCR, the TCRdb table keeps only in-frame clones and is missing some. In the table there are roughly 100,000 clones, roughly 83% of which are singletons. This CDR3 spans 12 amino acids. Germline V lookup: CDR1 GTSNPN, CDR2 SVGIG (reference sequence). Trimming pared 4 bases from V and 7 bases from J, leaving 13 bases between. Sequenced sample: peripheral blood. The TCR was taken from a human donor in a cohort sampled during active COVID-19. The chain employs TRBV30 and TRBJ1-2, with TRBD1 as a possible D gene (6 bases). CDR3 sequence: CAWKTDSSGYTF. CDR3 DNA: TGTGCCTGGAAAACGGACAGCTCTGGCTACACCTTC.